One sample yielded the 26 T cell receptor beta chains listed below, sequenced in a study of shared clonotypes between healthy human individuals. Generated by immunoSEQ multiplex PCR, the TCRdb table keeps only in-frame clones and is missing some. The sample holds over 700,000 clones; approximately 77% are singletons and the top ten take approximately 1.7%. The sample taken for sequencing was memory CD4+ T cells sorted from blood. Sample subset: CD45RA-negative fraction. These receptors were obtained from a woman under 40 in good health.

In nucleotides, the CDR3 is TGTGCCAGCAATAAAGGACTAGCTTTGGAGACCCAGTACTTC. Its protein is CASNKGLALETQYF. This chain connects TRBV2 to TRBJ2-5; 8 bases map to TRBD2. CDR3 size: 14 residues. Germline assignment: CDR1 SNHLY and CDR2 FYNNEI. V lost 7 bases and J lost 5; bases outside the gene matches: 9.

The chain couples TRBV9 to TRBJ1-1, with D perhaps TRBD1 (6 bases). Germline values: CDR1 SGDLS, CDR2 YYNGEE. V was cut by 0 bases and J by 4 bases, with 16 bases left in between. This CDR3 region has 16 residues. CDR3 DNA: TGTGCCAGCAGCGTAGCCCCACACAGGGCTGGCACTGAAGCTTTCTTT. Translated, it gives CASSVAPHRAGTEAFF.

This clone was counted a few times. The CDR3 DNA sequence: TGTGCCAGCAGTCTAGGGACGGCTAACAATCAGCCCCAGCATTTT. Its protein product is CASSLGTANNQPQHF. The rearrangement links TRBV28 to TRBJ1-5; weak D call: TRBD1 (5 bases). The CDR3 covers 15 residues. Deletions cut 5 bases from V and 3 bases from J, with 14 bases between. The germline V gene encodes CDR1 MDHEN and CDR2 SYDVKM.

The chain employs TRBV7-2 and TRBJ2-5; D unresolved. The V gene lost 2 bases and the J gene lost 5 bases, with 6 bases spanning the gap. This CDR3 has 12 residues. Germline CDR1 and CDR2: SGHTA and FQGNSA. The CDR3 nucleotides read TGTGCCAGCAGCTTAACTTGGGAGACCCAGTACTTC. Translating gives CASSLTWETQYF.

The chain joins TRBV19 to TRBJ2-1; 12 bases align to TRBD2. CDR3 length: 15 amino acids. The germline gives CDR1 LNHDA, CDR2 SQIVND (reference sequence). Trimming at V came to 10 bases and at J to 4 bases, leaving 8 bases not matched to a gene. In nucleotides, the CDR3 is TGTGCCACTATGGTACTAGCGGGGGGATACAATGAGCAGTTCTTC. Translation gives CATMVLAGGYNEQFF.

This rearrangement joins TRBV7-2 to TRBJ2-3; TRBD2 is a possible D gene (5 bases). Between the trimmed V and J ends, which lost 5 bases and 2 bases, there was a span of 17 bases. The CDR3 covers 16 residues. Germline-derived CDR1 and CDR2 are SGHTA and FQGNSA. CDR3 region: CASSLQADVNTDTQYF. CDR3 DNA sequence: TGTGCCAGCAGCCTACAAGCGGACGTTAACACAGATACGCAGTATTTT.

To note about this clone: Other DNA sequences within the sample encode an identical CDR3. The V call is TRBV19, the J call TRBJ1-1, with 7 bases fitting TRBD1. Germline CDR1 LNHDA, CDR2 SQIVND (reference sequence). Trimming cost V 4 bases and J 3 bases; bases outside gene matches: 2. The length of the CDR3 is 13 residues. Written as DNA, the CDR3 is TGTGCCAGTAGTAGGACAGGCGACACTGAAGCTTTCTTT. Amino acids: CASSRTGDTEAFF.

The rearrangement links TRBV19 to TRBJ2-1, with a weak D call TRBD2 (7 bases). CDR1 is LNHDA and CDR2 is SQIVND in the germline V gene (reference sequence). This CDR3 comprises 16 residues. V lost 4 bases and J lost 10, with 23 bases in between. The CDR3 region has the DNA TGTGCCAGTAGTACGCACAGGGAGTCAGGACTAGGAGAGCAGTTCTTC. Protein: CASSTHRESGLGEQFF. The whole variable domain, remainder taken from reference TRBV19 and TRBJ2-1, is DGGITQSPKYLFRKEGQNVTLSCEQNLNHDAMYWYRQDPGQGLRLIYYSQIVNDFQKGDIAEGYSVSREKKESFPLTVTSAQKNPTAFYLCASSTHRESGLGEQFFGPGTRLTVL.

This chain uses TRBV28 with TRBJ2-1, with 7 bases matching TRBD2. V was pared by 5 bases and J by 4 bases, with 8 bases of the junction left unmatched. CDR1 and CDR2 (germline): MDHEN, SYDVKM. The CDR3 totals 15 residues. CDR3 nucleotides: TGTGCCAGCAGTCCTAGCGGACGGGGGTACAATGAGCAGTTCTTC. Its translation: CASSPSGRGYNEQFF.

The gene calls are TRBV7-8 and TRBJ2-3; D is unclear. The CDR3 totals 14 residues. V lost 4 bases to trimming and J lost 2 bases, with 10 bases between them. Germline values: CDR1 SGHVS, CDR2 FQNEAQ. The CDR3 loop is CASSSTTYTDTQYF. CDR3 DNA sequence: TGTGCCAGCAGCTCGACGACTTACACAGATACGCAGTATTTT.

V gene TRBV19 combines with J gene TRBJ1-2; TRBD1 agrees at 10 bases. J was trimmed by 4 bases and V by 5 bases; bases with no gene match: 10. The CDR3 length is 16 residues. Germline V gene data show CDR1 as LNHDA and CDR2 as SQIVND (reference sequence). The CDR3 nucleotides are TGTGCCAGTAGTCCTCCACCCTGGACAGGGGGCTATGGCTACACCTTC. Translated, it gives CASSPPPWTGGYGYTF.

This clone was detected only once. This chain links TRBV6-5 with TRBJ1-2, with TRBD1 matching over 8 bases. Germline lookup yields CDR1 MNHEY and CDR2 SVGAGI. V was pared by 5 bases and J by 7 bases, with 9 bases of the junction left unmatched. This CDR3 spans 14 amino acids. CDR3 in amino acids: CASSGQGEVRGYTF. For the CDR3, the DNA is TGTGCCAGCAGTGGACAGGGTGAGGTTCGTGGCTACACCTTC.

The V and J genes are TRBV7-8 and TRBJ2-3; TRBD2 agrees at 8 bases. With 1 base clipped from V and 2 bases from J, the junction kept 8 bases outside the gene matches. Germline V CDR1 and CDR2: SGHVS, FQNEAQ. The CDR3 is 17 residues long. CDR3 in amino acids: CASSLVTSGGYTDTQYF. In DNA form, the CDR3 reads TGTGCCAGCAGCTTAGTCACTAGCGGAGGATACACAGATACGCAGTATTTT. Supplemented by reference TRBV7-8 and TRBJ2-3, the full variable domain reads GAGVSQSPRYKVAKRGQDVALRCDPISGHVSLFWYQQALGQGPEFLTYFQNEAQLDKSGLPSDRFFAERPEGSVSTLKIQRTQQEDSAVYLCASSLVTSGGYTDTQYFGPGTRLTVL.

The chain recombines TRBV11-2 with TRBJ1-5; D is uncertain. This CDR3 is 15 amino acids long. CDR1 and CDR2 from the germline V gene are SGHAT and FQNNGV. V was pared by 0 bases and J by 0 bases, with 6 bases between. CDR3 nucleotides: TGTGCCAGCAGCTTAGATCGCGGTAGCAATCAGCCCCAGCATTTT. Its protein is CASSLDRGSNQPQHF. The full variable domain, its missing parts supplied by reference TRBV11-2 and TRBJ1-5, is EAGVAQSPRYKIIEKRQSVAFWCNPISGHATLYWYQQILGQGPKLLIQFQNNGVVDDSQLPKDRFSAERLKGVDSTLKIQPAKLEDSAVYLCASSLDRGSNQPQHFGDGTRLSIL.

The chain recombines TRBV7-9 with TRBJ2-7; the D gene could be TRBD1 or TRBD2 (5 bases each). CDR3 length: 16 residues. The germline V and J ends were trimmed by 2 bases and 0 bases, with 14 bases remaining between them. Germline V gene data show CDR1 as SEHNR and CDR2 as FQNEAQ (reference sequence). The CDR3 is CASSLNQGEGSYEQYF. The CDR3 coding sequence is TGTGCCAGCAGCTTAAACCAGGGCGAGGGCTCCTACGAGCAGTACTTC.

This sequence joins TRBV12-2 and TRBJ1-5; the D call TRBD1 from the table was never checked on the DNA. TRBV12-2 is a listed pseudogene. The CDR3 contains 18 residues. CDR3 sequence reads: CASRLRQGEAEDDQPQHF. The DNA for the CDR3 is TGTGCAAGTCGCTTACGGCAGGGGGAAGCCGAAGACGATCAGCCCCAGCATTTT.

The CDR3 sequence: CASSYSIRGRYSGYTF. The CDR3 DNA sequence: TGTGCCAGCAGTTACTCTATAAGGGGGCGTTATTCTGGCTACACCTTC. J is TRBJ1-2 and V is TRBV6-6, with 7 bases matching TRBD1. The junction had 11 bases not matched to a gene; V was cut back by 0 bases and J by 7 bases. Germline V gene lookup returns CDR1 MNHNY and CDR2 SVGAGI (reference sequence). The CDR3 spans 16 residues.

The CDR3 nucleotides are TGCGCCAGCAGCTCCAACACATGGGACAGCTACGAGCAGTACTTC. Residues: CASSSNTWDSYEQYF. The rearrangement joins TRBV5-1 to TRBJ2-7; 7 bases match TRBD1. Germline assignment: CDR1 SGHRS and CDR2 YFSETQ. Trimming removed 3 bases from V and 3 bases from J; junction bases left unmatched: 9. The CDR3 runs 15 residues.

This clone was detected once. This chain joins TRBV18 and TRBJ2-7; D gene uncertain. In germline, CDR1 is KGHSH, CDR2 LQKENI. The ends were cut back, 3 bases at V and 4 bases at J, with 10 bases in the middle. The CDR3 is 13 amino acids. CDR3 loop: CASSPGQEYEQYF. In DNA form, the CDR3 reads TGTGCCAGCTCACCGGGTCAGGAGTACGAGCAGTACTTC.

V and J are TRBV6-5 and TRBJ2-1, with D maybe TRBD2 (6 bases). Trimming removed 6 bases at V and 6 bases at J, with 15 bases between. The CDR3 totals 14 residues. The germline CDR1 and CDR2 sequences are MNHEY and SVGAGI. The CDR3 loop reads CASRILASVNEQFF. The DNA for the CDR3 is TGTGCCAGCAGGATCCTAGCGAGCGTCAATGAGCAGTTCTTC.

DNA for the CDR3: TGCAGTGTCAGCGGGGGTTATGGCTACACCTTC. Its translation is CSVSGGYGYTF. The genes are TRBV20-1 and TRBJ1-2; D is possibly TRBD1 (5 bases). Germline lookup yields CDR1 DFQATT and CDR2 SNEGSKA (reference sequence). The CDR3 is 11 amino acids. V lost 7 bases and J 5 bases, leaving 11 bases between the germline ends.

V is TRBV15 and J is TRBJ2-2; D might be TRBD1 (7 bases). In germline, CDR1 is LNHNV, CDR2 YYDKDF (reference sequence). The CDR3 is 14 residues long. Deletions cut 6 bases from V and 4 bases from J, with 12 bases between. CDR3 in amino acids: CATSRQGGTGELFF. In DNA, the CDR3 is TGTGCCACCAGTAGACAGGGAGGCACCGGGGAGCTGTTTTTT.

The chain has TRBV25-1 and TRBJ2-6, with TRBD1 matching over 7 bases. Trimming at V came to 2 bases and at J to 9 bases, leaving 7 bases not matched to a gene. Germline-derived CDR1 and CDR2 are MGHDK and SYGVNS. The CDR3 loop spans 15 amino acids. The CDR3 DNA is TGTGCCAGCAGTGAACCCGACAGGGTAGACAACGTCCTGACTTTC. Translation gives CASSEPDRVDNVLTF.

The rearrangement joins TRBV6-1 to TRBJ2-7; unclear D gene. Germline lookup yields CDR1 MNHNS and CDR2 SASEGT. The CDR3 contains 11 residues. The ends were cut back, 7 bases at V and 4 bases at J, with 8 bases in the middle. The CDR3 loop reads CASTRLYEQYF. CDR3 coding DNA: TGTGCCAGCACCAGACTTTACGAGCAGTACTTC.

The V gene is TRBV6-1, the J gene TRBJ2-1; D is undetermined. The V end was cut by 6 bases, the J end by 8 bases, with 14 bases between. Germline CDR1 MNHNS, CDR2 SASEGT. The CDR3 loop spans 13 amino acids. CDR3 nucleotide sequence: TGTGCCAGCAGAACGGACCACTCGTATGAGCAGTTCTTC. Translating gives CASRTDHSYEQFF.

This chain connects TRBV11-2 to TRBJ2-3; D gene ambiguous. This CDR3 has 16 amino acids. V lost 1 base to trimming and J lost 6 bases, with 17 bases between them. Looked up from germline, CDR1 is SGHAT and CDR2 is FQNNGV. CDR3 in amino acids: CASSLAAVGNGDTQYF. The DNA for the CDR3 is TGTGCCAGCAGCTTAGCAGCAGTCGGAAACGGGGATACGCAGTATTTT.